The 32 T cell receptor beta chains in this list originate from one sample, sequenced in a study of blood T cells in healthy people across ages. Using a J-beta primer mix together with a sample-barcoded 5' primer, a second PCR was run for about 6 to 11 cycles. MiXCR, run by TCRdb on the 5' RACE reads, gives a single entry per CDR3 protein. Of 1.5 million or so distinct CDR3 sequences detected, approximately 42% appear once; the ten largest clones hold under 8%. The source material was blood. The source of these receptors is a woman between 18 and 29 years old in good health.

In its sample, this clonotype was seen a few times. The chain is built from TRBV7-6 and TRBJ2-1; 8 bases are a match to TRBD1. This CDR3 spans 15 amino acids. V was pared by 5 bases and J by 9 bases, with 12 bases of the junction left unmatched. Germline loops: CDR1 SGHVS, CDR2 FNYEAQ. Written as DNA, the CDR3 is TGTGCCAGCAGCAACCATCGGACAGGGTCTGGTGAGCAGTTCTTC. This translates into CASSNHRTGSGEQFF.

The V gene is TRBV6-1, the J gene TRBJ2-3, with D unclear. The germline CDR1 and CDR2 sequences are MNHNS and SASEGT. The CDR3 is made up of 17 amino acids. V lost 1 base, J lost 0 bases, and 14 bases lay in between. The CDR3 region has the DNA TGTGCCAGCAGTGAAGTAGCAAGGTCCCTGAGCACAGATACGCAGTATTTT. The encoded protein is CASSEVARSLSTDTQYF.

The CDR3 protein is CASSGIRGGWRRHEQYF. CDR3 in DNA: TGTGCCAGCAGCGGAATCCGGGGTGGGTGGCGCAGACACGAGCAGTACTTC. The genes are TRBV9 and TRBJ2-7, with D possibly matching TRBD2 (5 bases). The V gene lost 3 bases and the J gene lost 5 bases, with 24 bases spanning the gap. This CDR3 has 17 residues. CDR1 SGDLS and CDR2 YYNGEE come from the germline V gene.

About this clonotype itself: Being one base from a much bigger clone, this may be a read error. V and J are TRBV29-1 and TRBJ2-3, with D possibly matching TRBD2 (5 bases). With 2 bases removed from V and 4 bases from J, the gap between germline ends came to 10 bases. Germline CDR1 is SQVTM and CDR2 is ANQGSEA. This CDR3 spans 13 amino acids. CDR3 in DNA: TGCAGCGTTGAAACGGGGAAGGCAGATACGCAGTATTTT. It codes for CSVETGKADTQYF.

The rearrangement joins TRBV28 to TRBJ1-2, with a weak D call TRBD1 (6 bases). Germline V gene data show CDR1 as MDHEN and CDR2 as SYDVKM. V was shortened by 3 bases and J by 5 bases, with 22 bases between the two germline ends. CDR3 size: 17 residues. The CDR3 loop is CASSFRGHGPPWYGYTF. DNA of the CDR3: TGTGCCAGCAGTTTTAGGGGACATGGGCCTCCTTGGTATGGCTACACCTTC.

V is TRBV28 and J is TRBJ1-4; perhaps TRBD1 as D (6 bases). V lost 4 bases, J lost 10 bases, and 25 bases lay in between. This CDR3 region has 17 residues. Germline V gives CDR1 MDHEN, CDR2 SYDVKM. The CDR3 DNA is TGTGCCAGCAGTTACTTATCCGGGACACTCAAGGGCGGAAAACTGTTTTTT. Amino acids: CASSYLSGTLKGGKLFF.

This chain uses TRBV20-1 with TRBJ1-2; the D gene is possibly TRBD1 (6 bases). Between the trimmed V and J ends, which lost 0 bases and 0 bases, there was a span of 20 bases. CDR1 is DFQATT and CDR2 is SNEGSKA in the germline V gene (reference sequence). The CDR3 consists of 18 residues. Here the CDR3 reads CSARDLPTTGLSNYGYTF. CDR3 bases: TGCAGTGCTAGAGATCTCCCTACGACAGGACTATCTAACTATGGCTACACCTTC.

This clonotype occurred a few times. The rearrangement links TRBV3-1 to TRBJ2-6, with unresolved D. The CDR3 spans 14 residues. The V and J ends lost 0 bases and 5 bases respectively, with 5 bases between them. The V gene's germline CDR1 is LGHDT and CDR2 YNNKEL (reference sequence). For the CDR3, the DNA is TGTGCCAGCAGCCAAGATAGAAGGGCCAACGTCCTGACTTTC. Protein sequence: CASSQDRRANVLTF.

The chain joins TRBV6-1 to TRBJ2-4; D remains unclear. The assigned J gene may be wrong: the sequence end matches TRBJ2-7 better. The CDR3 covers 13 residues. Germline V gives CDR1 MNHNS, CDR2 SASEGT. The CDR3 reads CASSGLVTYEQYF. CDR3 in DNA: TGTGCCAGCAGTGGATTAGTCACCTACGAGCAGTACTTC.

The rearrangement joins TRBV14 to TRBJ1-1, with a tentative D call TRBD1 (6 bases). The V gene's germline CDR1 is SGHDN and CDR2 FVKESK. The CDR3 runs 17 residues. V was trimmed by 2 bases and J by 0 bases, leaving 16 bases between them. This chain's CDR3 is CASSQTAGATMNTEAFF. Here the CDR3 DNA reads TGTGCCAGCAGCCAAACGGCAGGGGCGACTATGAACACTGAAGCTTTCTTT.

The chain carries TRBV4-2 and TRBJ2-1, with 13 bases fitting TRBD2. The J segment lost 3 bases and the V segment lost 0 bases, leaving 8 bases of the junction unmatched. This CDR3 is 19 amino acids long. CDR1 and CDR2 from the germline V gene are LGHNA and YNFKEQ. The CDR3 DNA sequence: TGTGCCAGCAGCCAAGATGAAGGACTAGCGGGAGCTTTCTACAATGAGCAGTTCTTC. Translated, it gives CASSQDEGLAGAFYNEQFF.

The chain carries TRBV29-1 and TRBJ2-7, with D possibly matching TRBD2 (7 bases). The CDR3 sequence is 13 residues long. Trimming took 7 bases from V and 2 from J, leaving 15 bases between them. The germline V gene encodes CDR1 SQVTM and CDR2 ANQGSEA. The CDR3 region has the DNA TGCAGCGGGGACGACGGGGGGCCCTACGAGCAGTACTTC. The encoded protein is CSGDDGGPYEQYF.

This clonotype came up a few times. V and J are TRBV14 and TRBJ2-7; the D gene is possibly TRBD2 (5 bases). The CDR3 is 12 amino acids. Trimming removed 4 bases from V and 5 bases from J, with 9 bases in between. The V gene's germline CDR1 is SGHDN and CDR2 FVKESK. As DNA, the CDR3 is TGTGCCAGCAGCCGCGACTACGACGAGCAGTACTTC. This codes for CASSRDYDEQYF. The variable domain in full, completed from reference TRBV14 and TRBJ2-7, reads EAGVTQFPSHSVIEKGQTVTLRCDPISGHDNLYWYRRVMGKEIKFLLHFVKESKQDESGMPNNRFLAERTGGTYSTLKVQPAELEDSGVYFCASSRDYDEQYFGPGTRLTVT.

V usage is TRBV12-3 or TRBV12-4 and J usage is TRBJ1-2; no firm D call. This CDR3 region has 13 residues. V lost 5 bases and J lost 7, with 14 bases in between. CDR3 coding DNA: TGTGCCAGCAGTGTTGATGGGTCCCTTGGCTACACCTTC. Protein sequence: CASSVDGSLGYTF.

The chain recombines TRBV9 with TRBJ2-3; D not certain. This CDR3 is 13 amino acids long. V was cut by 8 bases and J by 4 bases, with 14 bases left in between. Germline V gene lookup returns CDR1 SGDLS and CDR2 YYNGEE. The CDR3 region has the DNA TGTGCCAGTAGTAGGTATGCGGCAGATACGCAGTATTTT. It specifies CASSRYAADTQYF.

This clonotype has more than one count but fewer than ten. The chain has TRBV7-8 and TRBJ1-2; TRBD1 matches 7 bases. This CDR3 is built from 14 residues. Trimming took 7 bases from V and 1 from J; bases not matched to a gene: 6. Looked up from germline, CDR1 is SGHVS and CDR2 is FQNEAQ. In nucleotides, the CDR3 is TGTGCCAGCAACGACAGGGCCGTTAACTATGGCTACACCTTC. Its protein is CASNDRAVNYGYTF.

This clonotype turned up a few times. This chain links TRBV28 with TRBJ1-5, with D uncertain. Germline loops: CDR1 MDHEN, CDR2 SYDVKM. The CDR3 extends over 12 amino acids. The V and J ends lost 5 bases and 6 bases respectively, with 8 bases between them. The CDR3 sequence: CASSLMGQPQHF. CDR3 coding DNA: TGTGCCAGCAGTCTTATGGGTCAGCCCCAGCATTTT.

The gene calls are TRBV5-1 and TRBJ2-7; 10 bases match TRBD1. V lost 3 bases, J lost 2 bases, and 8 bases stayed unmatched. This CDR3 is 16 amino acids long. The germline CDR1 and CDR2 sequences are SGHRS and YFSETQ. CDR3 nucleotides: TGCGCCAGCAGCTCCTCGGGACAGGGGACTACCTACGAGCAGTACTTC. Encoded protein: CASSSSGQGTTYEQYF. Combining the CDR3 with reference TRBV5-1 and TRBJ2-7 gives the whole variable domain KAGVTQTPRYLIKTRGQQVTLSCSPISGHRSVSWYQQTPGQGLQFLFEYFSETQRNKGNFPGRFSGRQFSNSRSEMNVSTLELGDSALYLCASSSSGQGTTYEQYFGPGTRLTVT.

The chain is built from TRBV7-2 and TRBJ2-7; 7 bases fit TRBD2. The CDR3 sequence is 15 residues long. V gave up 1 base and J gave up 4 bases; unmatched junction bases: 7. Germline CDR1 is SGHTA and CDR2 is FQGNSA. CDR3 coding DNA: TGTGCCAGCAGCTTAGAGTCGGGGGGTGCGTACGAGCAGTACTTC. Encoded protein: CASSLESGGAYEQYF.

This clonotype was observed a few times. The chain couples TRBV5-1 to TRBJ2-7; 7 positions match TRBD2. The trim removed 6 bases at V and 4 bases at J, leaving 10 bases unmatched. Germline V gene lookup returns CDR1 SGHRS and CDR2 YFSETQ. CDR3 size: 14 residues. CDR3 amino acids: CASKVSNGGYEQYF. The CDR3 DNA follows: TGCGCCAGCAAAGTTTCAAACGGGGGGTACGAGCAGTACTTC.

In its sample, this clonotype was seen many times. The CDR3 DNA reads as TGTGCCAGCAGCTTAGGACTAGCGGAAATCAGTGAGCAGTTCTTC. As protein: CASSLGLAEISEQFF. V gene TRBV7-9 combines with J gene TRBJ2-1; 9 nucleotides line up with TRBD2. The germline CDR1 and CDR2 sequences are SEHNR and FQNEAQ (reference sequence). The CDR3 runs 15 residues. V shed 1 base, J shed 9 bases, and the junction held 7 bases outside the gene matches.

This clonotype was found a few times. The rearrangement uses TRBV7-9 and TRBJ2-1, with 8 nucleotides matching TRBD1. CDR1 is SEHNR and CDR2 is FQNEAQ in the germline V gene (reference sequence). This CDR3 has 17 amino acids. Losses at the gene ends were 5 bases for V and 4 bases for J; bases not matched to a gene: 13. CDR3 residues: CASSIPLRTGNYNEQFF. CDR3 in DNA: TGTGCCAGCAGCATCCCTTTACGGACAGGGAATTACAATGAGCAGTTCTTC.

This chain links TRBV6-4 with TRBJ2-1, with D unclear. V lost 2 bases and J lost 3, with 11 bases in between. Germline V gene data show CDR1 as MRHNA and CDR2 as SNTAGT. The CDR3 extends over 15 amino acids. The CDR3 loop reads CASSDHSSGYNEQFF. CDR3 DNA: TGTGCCAGCAGTGACCATAGTTCGGGCTACAATGAGCAGTTCTTC.

CDR3 residues: CASSHYRDTTLIGANVLTF. CDR3 nucleotides: TGTGCCAGCAGCCACTACCGGGACACCACCTTGATAGGGGCCAACGTCCTGACTTTC. The chain combines TRBV3-1 with TRBJ2-6, with D possibly matching TRBD1 (6 bases). This CDR3 has 19 amino acids. V was trimmed by 3 bases and J by 4 bases, leaving 22 bases between them. Germline V gene lookup returns CDR1 LGHDT and CDR2 YNNKEL (reference sequence).

The chain employs TRBV12-3 or TRBV12-4 and TRBJ1-1; D gene unclear. V was cut by 2 bases and J by 3 bases, with 7 bases left in between. The CDR3 loop spans 13 amino acids. CDR3 amino acids: CASSLYQDTEAFF. CDR3 sequence (DNA): TGTGCCAGCAGTTTATACCAGGACACTGAAGCTTTCTTT.

V gene TRBV7-6 combines with J gene TRBJ2-2; unclear D gene. V gave up 4 bases and J gave up 0 bases, with 15 bases separating them. The length of the CDR3 is 17 residues. Looked up from germline, CDR1 is SGHVS and CDR2 is FNYEAQ. As DNA, the CDR3 is TGTGCCAGCAGCTCCGGGCCCCCCAGCACGAACACCGGGGAGCTGTTTTTT. Translated: CASSSGPPSTNTGELFF.

The rearrangement links TRBV10-3 to TRBJ1-2, with D unclear. V was cut by 6 bases and J by 2 bases, with 16 bases left in between. CDR1 ENHRY and CDR2 SYGVKD come from the germline V gene. This CDR3 contains 15 residues. The CDR3 spells CAISDPTVENYGYTF. In nucleotides, the CDR3 is TGTGCCATCAGCGACCCGACGGTCGAGAACTATGGCTACACCTTC.

This chain links TRBV20-1 with TRBJ2-1, with 13 bases aligning to TRBD2. Germline assignment: CDR1 DFQATT and CDR2 SNEGSKA (reference sequence). The CDR3 is 15 amino acids. Trimming at V came to 1 base and at J to 8 bases, leaving 5 bases not matched to a gene. This CDR3 reads CSARVTTSGRDEQFF. The CDR3 region has the DNA TGCAGTGCTAGAGTTACTACTAGCGGGAGGGATGAGCAGTTCTTC.

This clonotype was found a few times. This chain links TRBV10-2 with TRBJ2-5, with TRBD1 as a possible D gene (6 bases). With the DNA end fitting TRBJ2-7 better, the J assignment may be wrong. Germline CDR1 is WSHSY and CDR2 is SAAADI. This CDR3 spans 13 amino acids. The CDR3 DNA follows: TGCGCCACCGCTAGGACAGCCTCCTACGAGCAGTACTTC. Encoded protein: CATARTASYEQYF.

This clonotype has just a few counts. The chain links TRBV24-1 to TRBJ2-5, with a tentative D call TRBD1 (6 bases). CDR1 and CDR2 from the germline V gene are KGHDR and SFDVKD. The CDR3 covers 14 residues. V lost 4 bases and J 5 bases, leaving 13 bases between the germline ends. CDR3 bases: TGTGCCACCAGTGACAACAGGGTAGGCGAGACCCAGTACTTC. Amino acid sequence: CATSDNRVGETQYF.

The chain has TRBV3-1 and TRBJ1-4; D is perhaps TRBD1 (5 bases). V was pared by 4 bases and J by 4 bases, with 16 bases between. Germline V CDR1 and CDR2: LGHDT, YNNKEL (reference sequence). This CDR3 has 16 amino acids. The DNA for the CDR3 is TGTGCCAGCAGCCCCCAACGTTCGGGGGTTAATGAAAAACTGTTTTTT. This encodes CASSPQRSGVNEKLFF. Looking up the rest from reference TRBV3-1 and TRBJ1-4 gives the full variable domain: DTAVSQTPKYLVTQMGNDKSIKCEQNLGHDTMYWYKQDSKKFLKIMFSYNNKELIINETVPNRFSPKSPDKAHLNLHINSLELGDSAVYFCASSPQRSGVNEKLFFGSGTQLSVL.

This clonotype was observed a handful of times. V usage is TRBV4-2 and J usage is TRBJ1-2; no clear D. V was clipped by 0 bases and J by 3 bases, with 14 bases between them. The CDR3 totals 16 residues. From germline, CDR1 is LGHNA and CDR2 YNFKEQ. The CDR3 protein is CASSQERGREDYGYTF. DNA of the CDR3: TGTGCCAGCAGCCAAGAGCGAGGGAGAGAGGACTATGGCTACACCTTC.